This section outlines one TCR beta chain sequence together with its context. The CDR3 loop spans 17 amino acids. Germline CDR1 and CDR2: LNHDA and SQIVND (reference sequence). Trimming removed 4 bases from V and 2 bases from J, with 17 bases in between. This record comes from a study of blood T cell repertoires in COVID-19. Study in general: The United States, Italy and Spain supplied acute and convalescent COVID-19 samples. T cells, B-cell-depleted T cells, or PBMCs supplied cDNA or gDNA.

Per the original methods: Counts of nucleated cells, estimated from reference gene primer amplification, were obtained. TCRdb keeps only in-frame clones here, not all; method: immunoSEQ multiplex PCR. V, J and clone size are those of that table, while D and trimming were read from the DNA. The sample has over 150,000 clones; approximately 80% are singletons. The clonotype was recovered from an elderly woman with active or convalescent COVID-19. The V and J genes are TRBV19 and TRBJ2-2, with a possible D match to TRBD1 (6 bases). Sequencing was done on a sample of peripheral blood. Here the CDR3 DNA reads TGTGCCAGTAGTAAAGGGTTTAAAGGGGGTAACACCGGGGAGCTGTTTTTT. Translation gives CASSKGFKGGNTGELFF.